This T cell receptor beta chain was identified during a study of T cells in Graves' hyperthyroidism and ophthalmopathy. Study-wide findings and caveats: Blood also held most thyroid clonotypes expanded beyond 0.001.

A lack of ophthalmopathy progression within 18 months defined stable Graves' hyperthyroidism. 10 ml fresh peripheral blood yielded the PBMCs. Amplified TCR beta CDR3 regions came from RNA transcripts. The study used the HTBI primer set for a first-round RT-PCR of the TCR CDR3. TCRdb re-called the multiplex PCR reads with MiXCR, one entry per CDR3 protein. The profile shows roughly 380,000 distinct CDR3 sequences, 14% of them singletons. This clonotype has a handful of counts. The antigen is not known. V lost 4 bases, J lost 5 bases, and 9 bases stayed unmatched. CDR3 length: 15 residues. CDR1 and CDR2 (germline): MDHEN, SYDVKM.

The chain uses TRBV28 and TRBJ2-5, with 8 bases aligning to TRBD2. This clonotype originated in a woman aged 60-75 years with Graves' hyperthyroidism. Specimen: blood. In nucleotides, the CDR3 is TGTGCCAGCAGTTCATTTGCGGGAGGTGGGGAGACCCAGTACTTC. It is translated as CASSSFAGGGETQYF.